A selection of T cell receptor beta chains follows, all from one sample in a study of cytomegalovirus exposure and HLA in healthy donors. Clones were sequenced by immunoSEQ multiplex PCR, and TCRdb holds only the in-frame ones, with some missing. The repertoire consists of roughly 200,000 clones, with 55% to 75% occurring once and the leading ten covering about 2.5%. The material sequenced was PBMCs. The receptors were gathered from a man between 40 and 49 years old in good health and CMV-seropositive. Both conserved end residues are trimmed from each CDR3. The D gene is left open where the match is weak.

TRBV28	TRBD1	ASSLRTGVTDTQY
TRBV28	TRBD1	ASRATGTGGPSGNTIY
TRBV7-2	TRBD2	ASSLVPGGPGELF
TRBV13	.	ASSYRDSYT
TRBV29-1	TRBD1	SVETGGGNTIY
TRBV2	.	ASSGWGDSGEQY
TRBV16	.	ASSQGQGNYGYT
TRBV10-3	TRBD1	AISSMTKGQAQNEQF
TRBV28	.	ASSSRGGEGNEKLF
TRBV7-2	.	ASALRAETDTQY
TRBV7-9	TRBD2	ASSILRRTSSEQF
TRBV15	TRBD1	ATSSPGTGSTGELF
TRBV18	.	ASSPPGAYYGYT
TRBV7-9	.	ASSLGAGAHQETQY
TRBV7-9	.	ASSLEPGYSYEQY
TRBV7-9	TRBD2	ASSLASLGGRAQY
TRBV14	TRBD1	ASSRRTGQGTGELF
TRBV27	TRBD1	ASSLSQSTGGTYEQY
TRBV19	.	ASKMGAGPNYGYT
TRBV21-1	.	ASSSHRDRGTDTQY
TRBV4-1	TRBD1	ASSQPTGQERSQKLF
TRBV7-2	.	ASSLERAVEETQY
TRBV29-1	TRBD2	SVEWLGGKSSDEQF
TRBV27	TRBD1	ASGRTGFGNTIY
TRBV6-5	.	ASTLRGEGNTEAF
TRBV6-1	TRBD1	ASSDQPPGQGSNQPQH
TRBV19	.	ASGARPQH
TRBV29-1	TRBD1	SVHLGTGGVTEAF
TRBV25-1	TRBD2	ASSDLSGGHTDTQY
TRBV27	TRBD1	ASSPGQALYSNQPQH
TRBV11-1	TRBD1	ASSPRTGGYSSADTQY
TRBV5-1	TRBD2	ASSLGLAGTNEQF
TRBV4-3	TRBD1	ASSQEEGALEKLF
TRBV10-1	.	ASSDGQSGADTQY
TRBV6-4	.	ASSPSQGNTEAF
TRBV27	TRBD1	ASSLGQGAYGYT
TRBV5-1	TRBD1	ASSLGVQGNYGYT
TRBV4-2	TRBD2	ASSQPSPTIGGGLETQY
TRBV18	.	ASSPQGGEKLF
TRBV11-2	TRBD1	ASSADRINEKLF
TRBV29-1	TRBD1	SVTRTGAATEAF
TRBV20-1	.	SVPIPNTQY
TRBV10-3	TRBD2	AISEWGLAGEDEQF
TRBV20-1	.	SAIDRSGYT
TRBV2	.	ASSDFGSRETQY
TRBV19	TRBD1	ASSRDRGNGYT
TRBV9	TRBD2	ASSTSGGSLETQY
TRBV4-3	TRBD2	ASSPHLAASGGYEQY
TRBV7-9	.	ASSFSGGGAGNTIY
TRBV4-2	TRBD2	ASSQTGGGLADTDTQY
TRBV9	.	ASSVGHQNTEAF
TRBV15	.	ATSPRGTLSYEQY
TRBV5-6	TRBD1	ASSPGGQGPYGYT
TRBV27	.	ASSSGGGGPGNTIY